The 21 T cell receptor beta chains below were found in one sample sequenced in a study of blood T cell repertoires in COVID-19. Assay used: immunoSEQ multiplex PCR; TCRdb lists only in-frame clones, some missing. The table has more than 90,000 clones, less than 85% seen once; the top ten hold about 24%. Sequenced sample: peripheral blood. Receptor source: a human donor in a cohort sampled during active COVID-19.

This clone was observed once. The chain combines TRBV5-1 with TRBJ2-2, with 11 bases lining up with TRBD2. The CDR3 runs 17 residues. Per the germline V gene, CDR1 is SGHRS and CDR2 is YFSETQ. The J segment lost 2 bases and the V segment lost 5 bases, leaving 8 bases of the junction unmatched. For the CDR3, the DNA is TGCGCCAGCAGACTTGAGACTAGCGGGGTAAACACCGGGGAGCTGTTTTTT. Its protein product is CASRLETSGVNTGELFF.

V gene TRBV9 combines with J gene TRBJ2-3; 10 bases are shared with TRBD2. Germline CDR1 SGDLS, CDR2 YYNGEE. The trim removed 4 bases at V and 2 bases at J, leaving 10 bases unmatched. The CDR3 length is 17 residues. The DNA of the CDR3 is TGTGCCAGCAGCACGGGACTAGCGTCCGGATCCACAGATACGCAGTATTTT. This translates into CASSTGLASGSTDTQYF.

The chain carries TRBV10-3 and TRBJ2-1; TRBD2 aligns across 8 bases. V lost 2 bases, J lost 1 base, and 4 bases stayed unmatched. The CDR3 contains 16 residues. Germline-derived CDR1 and CDR2 are ENHRY and SYGVKD. The CDR3 sequence: CAISETSGLSYNEQFF. As DNA, the CDR3 is TGTGCCATCAGTGAGACTAGCGGCCTTTCCTACAATGAGCAGTTCTTC.

This chain connects TRBV19 to TRBJ2-5; D call uncertain. The CDR3 extends over 17 amino acids. Germline values: CDR1 LNHDA, CDR2 SQIVND (reference sequence). The germline V and J ends were trimmed by 8 bases and 3 bases, with 25 bases remaining between them. The CDR3 nucleotides read TGTGCCAGTCCGCCATTTGGTGGAGAGCCCCGAGAAGAGACCCAGTACTTC. Encoded protein: CASPPFGGEPREETQYF.

The chain is built from TRBV5-1 and TRBJ2-7; D may be TRBD1 (6 bases). The length of the CDR3 is 16 residues. Trimming removed 4 bases at V and 1 base at J, with 18 bases between. The germline V gene encodes CDR1 SGHRS and CDR2 YFSETQ. The CDR3: CASSAIQGLGSYEQYF. As DNA, the CDR3 is TGCGCCAGCAGCGCGATACAGGGATTGGGGTCCTACGAGCAGTACTTC.

This rearrangement joins TRBV4-3 to TRBJ2-2, with 10 bases identical to TRBD2. The CDR3 is made up of 20 amino acids. The germline gives CDR1 LGHNA, CDR2 YSLEER. V lost 4 bases and J lost 1; bases outside the gene matches: 15. DNA for the CDR3: TGCGCCAGCAGCCCCAAAGTGGTCCTAGCGGGGGTCATGAACACCGGGGAGCTGTTTTTT. As protein: CASSPKVVLAGVMNTGELFF.

The chain carries TRBV3-1 (or the pseudogene TRBV3-2) and TRBJ2-3; D might be TRBD2 (5 bases). Trimming took 0 bases from V and 4 from J, leaving 20 bases between them. This CDR3 is 18 amino acids long. CDR1 is LGHDT, CDR2 YNNKEL, per germline (reference sequence). The CDR3 here is CASSQERSGNSAADTQYF. CDR3 nucleotides: TGTGCCAGCAGCCAAGAAAGGTCCGGGAATAGCGCTGCAGATACGCAGTATTTT.

V usage is TRBV9 and J usage is TRBJ1-5, with D possibly TRBD1 on 6 matching bases. CDR3 size: 14 residues. CDR1 SGDLS and CDR2 YYNGEE come from the germline V gene. Trimming shortened V by 4 bases and J by 3 bases, and 11 bases separated the two germline ends. The chain's CDR3 is CASSPGQFNQPQHF. CDR3 nucleotides: TGTGCCAGCAGCCCCGGACAGTTCAATCAGCCCCAGCATTTT.

The CDR3 nucleotides read TGTGCCAGCAGCTTAGAAGGAGGTGCCCTCCACTTT. Translating gives CASSLEGGALHF. J is TRBJ1-6 and V is TRBV5-5; D is unclear. V dropped 2 bases and J dropped 14 bases, with 11 bases sitting between them. CDR1 SGHKS and CDR2 YYEKEE come from the germline V gene (reference sequence). The CDR3 is 12 residues long.

This clone occurred a few times. The V gene is TRBV28, the J gene TRBJ2-7; D is possibly TRBD2 (6 bases). Germline V gene sequence: CDR1 MDHEN, CDR2 SYDVKM. V was cut by 1 base and J by 5 bases, with 6 bases left in between. This CDR3 comprises 12 residues. The CDR3: CASSLLADEQYF. Here the CDR3 DNA reads TGTGCCAGCAGTTTATTAGCGGACGAGCAGTACTTC.

The chain links TRBV3-1 (or the pseudogene TRBV3-2) to TRBJ1-6, with D maybe TRBD1 (5 bases). This CDR3 is 19 amino acids long. Per the germline V gene, CDR1 is LGHDT and CDR2 is YNNKEL (reference sequence). V was pared by 0 bases and J by 1 base, with 16 bases between. As DNA, the CDR3 is TGTGCCAGCAGCCAAGATCGACAGTCCAGGCTTTCCTATAATTCACCCCTCCACTTT. Residues: CASSQDRQSRLSYNSPLHF.

This clone has just one count. V is TRBV5-1 and J is TRBJ1-1; D remains unclear. Germline loops: CDR1 SGHRS, CDR2 YFSETQ. The germline V and J ends were trimmed by 6 bases and 1 base, with 13 bases remaining between them. CDR3 length equals 14 residues. The CDR3 nucleotides read TGCGCCAGCACCAACGGGGTGGCGAACACTGAAGCTTTCTTT. Its translation is CASTNGVANTEAFF.

The rearrangement links TRBV5-4 to TRBJ1-3, with 8 bases identical to TRBD1. Per the germline V gene, CDR1 is SGHNT and CDR2 is YYREEE (reference sequence). The CDR3 extends over 18 amino acids. The V segment lost 4 bases and the J segment 0 bases; nucleotides outside the gene matches: 12. In DNA, the CDR3 is TGTGCCAGCAGCGCCAAAGGGGCAGGGGGCCTCTCTGGAAACACCATATATTTT. Its protein is CASSAKGAGGLSGNTIYF.

V and J are TRBV20-1 and TRBJ1-2, with D perhaps TRBD1 (6 bases). The CDR3 has 14 amino acids. V dropped 3 bases and J dropped 4 bases, with 15 bases sitting between them. Looked up from germline, CDR1 is DFQATT and CDR2 is SNEGSKA (reference sequence). CDR3 sequence: CSASRLDSAYGYTF. CDR3 nucleotides: TGCAGTGCTAGTCGGTTGGACAGCGCCTATGGCTACACCTTC.

This clone turned up a few times. The V and J genes are TRBV6-1 and TRBJ1-1; possible D gene TRBD1, 5 bases. Trimming cost V 3 bases and J 7 bases, with 12 bases left between them. CDR1 is MNHNS and CDR2 is SASEGT in the germline V gene. The CDR3 sequence is 13 residues long. CDR3: CASSDQGLGEAFF. For the CDR3, the DNA is TGTGCCAGCAGTGACCAGGGTCTGGGTGAAGCTTTCTTT.

In this sample, this clone turned up a few times. V gene TRBV24-1 combines with J gene TRBJ1-4; no clear D. V was shortened by 4 bases and J by 8 bases, with 13 bases between the two germline ends. There are 14 residues in the CDR3. Germline CDR1 and CDR2: KGHDR and SFDVKD. In DNA, the CDR3 is TGTGCCACCAGTGACCCGGGGAGGGCGGAAAAACTGTTTTTT. Protein sequence: CATSDPGRAEKLFF.

V is TRBV3-1 (or the pseudogene TRBV3-2) and J is TRBJ1-3; possibly TRBD1 for D (5 bases). In germline, CDR1 is LGHDT, CDR2 YNNKEL (reference sequence). CDR3 length: 14 amino acids. V lost 1 base to trimming and J lost 5 bases, with 9 bases between them. In DNA form, the CDR3 reads TGTGCCAGCAGCCAAGGGCAGGGCCGAAACACCATATATTTT. It codes for CASSQGQGRNTIYF.

Remarks on this clone: One junction end disagrees with the germline gene, perhaps due to a read error. The J gene is TRBJ2-2, the V gene TRBV7-7, with TRBD1 identical over 9 bases. The CDR3 runs 17 residues. CDR1 and CDR2 (germline): SSHAT, FNYEAQ (reference sequence). The CDR3 region has the DNA TGTGCTAGCAGTCGTGTACAGGGGGCATTGAACACCGGGGAGCTGTTTTTT. Its translation is CASSRVQGALNTGELFF.

This rearrangement joins TRBV15 to TRBJ2-3; a weak D match, TRBD2 (6 bases). The CDR3 sequence is 16 residues long. Germline assignment: CDR1 LNHNV and CDR2 YYDKDF (reference sequence). The V end lost 3 bases, the J end lost 2 bases, and 15 bases lay between the germline ends. CDR3 residues: CATSSIADGLTDTQYF. The CDR3 bases are TGTGCCACCAGCAGTATAGCGGACGGGCTCACAGATACGCAGTATTTT.

The rearrangement uses TRBV5-4 and TRBJ1-4; 7 nucleotides agree with TRBD1. Germline CDR1 reads SGHNT; CDR2 reads YYREEE (reference sequence). The V and J ends lost 5 bases and 0 bases, in that order; junction bases with no gene match: 7. The CDR3 totals 16 residues. CDR3: CASRRTGDATNEKLFF. The CDR3 bases are TGTGCCAGCAGGCGTACAGGGGATGCAACTAATGAAAAACTGTTTTTT. The full variable domain, with the rest looked up from reference TRBV5-4 and TRBJ1-4, is ETGVTQSPTHLIKTRGQQVTLRCSSQSGHNTVSWYQQALGQGPQFIFQYYREEENGRGNFPPRFSGLQFPNYSSELNVNALELDDSALYLCASRRTGDATNEKLFFGSGTQLSVL.

Worth noting for this clone: At the DNA level, this CDR3 is encoded by other sequences in the same sample as well. The gene calls are TRBV12-3 or TRBV12-4 and TRBJ1-2; D is unresolved. V shed 2 bases and J shed 4 bases, with 8 bases lying between them. The length of the CDR3 is 13 residues. CDR3 in amino acids: CASSLTVSYGYTF. CDR3 nucleotide sequence: TGTGCCAGCAGTTTAACGGTATCCTATGGCTACACCTTC.